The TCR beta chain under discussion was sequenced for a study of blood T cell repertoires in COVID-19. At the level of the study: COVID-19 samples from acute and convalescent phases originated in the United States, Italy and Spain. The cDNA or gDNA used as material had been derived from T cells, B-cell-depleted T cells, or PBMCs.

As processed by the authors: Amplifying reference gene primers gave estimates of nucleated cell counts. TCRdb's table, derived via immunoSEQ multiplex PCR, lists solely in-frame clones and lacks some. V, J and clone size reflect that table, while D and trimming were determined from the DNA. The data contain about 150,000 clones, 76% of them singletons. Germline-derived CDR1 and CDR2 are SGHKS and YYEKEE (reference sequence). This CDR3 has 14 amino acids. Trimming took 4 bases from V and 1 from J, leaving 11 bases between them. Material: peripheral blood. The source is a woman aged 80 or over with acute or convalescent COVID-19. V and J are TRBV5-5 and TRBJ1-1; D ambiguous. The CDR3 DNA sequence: TGTGCCAGCAGCCTACAAACAGAGAACACTGAAGCTTTCTTT. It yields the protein CASSLQTENTEAFF.